This T cell receptor beta chain was captured by sequencing in a study of Graves' ophthalmopathy and Graves' hyperthyroidism. CDR1 is LNHNV and CDR2 is YYDKDF in the germline V gene (reference sequence). This CDR3 is built from 15 residues. V was cut by 0 bases and J by 6 bases, with 15 bases left in between. Amplification targeted the TCR beta CDR3 regions, with RNA transcripts as the source material. Second-round multiplex PCR came after first-round RT-PCR with HTBI primers. MiXCR, run by TCRdb on the multiplex PCR reads, gives a single entry per CDR3 protein. The table shows about 380,000 distinct CDR3 sequences, with approximately 15% occurring only once. Lactation, pregnancy, uncontrolled infections and other autoimmune diseases were all grounds for excluding patients. In its sample, this clonotype was seen many times.

Source material: peripheral blood. The chain combines TRBV15 with TRBJ2-7; maybe TRBD2 (5 bases). This clonotype was sampled from a woman aged 18 to 35 with stable Graves' hyperthyroidism. The CDR3 DNA follows: TGTGCCACCAGCAGAGATCTGGAGGCCCGACGCGAGCAGTACTTC. As protein: CATSRDLEARREQYF.